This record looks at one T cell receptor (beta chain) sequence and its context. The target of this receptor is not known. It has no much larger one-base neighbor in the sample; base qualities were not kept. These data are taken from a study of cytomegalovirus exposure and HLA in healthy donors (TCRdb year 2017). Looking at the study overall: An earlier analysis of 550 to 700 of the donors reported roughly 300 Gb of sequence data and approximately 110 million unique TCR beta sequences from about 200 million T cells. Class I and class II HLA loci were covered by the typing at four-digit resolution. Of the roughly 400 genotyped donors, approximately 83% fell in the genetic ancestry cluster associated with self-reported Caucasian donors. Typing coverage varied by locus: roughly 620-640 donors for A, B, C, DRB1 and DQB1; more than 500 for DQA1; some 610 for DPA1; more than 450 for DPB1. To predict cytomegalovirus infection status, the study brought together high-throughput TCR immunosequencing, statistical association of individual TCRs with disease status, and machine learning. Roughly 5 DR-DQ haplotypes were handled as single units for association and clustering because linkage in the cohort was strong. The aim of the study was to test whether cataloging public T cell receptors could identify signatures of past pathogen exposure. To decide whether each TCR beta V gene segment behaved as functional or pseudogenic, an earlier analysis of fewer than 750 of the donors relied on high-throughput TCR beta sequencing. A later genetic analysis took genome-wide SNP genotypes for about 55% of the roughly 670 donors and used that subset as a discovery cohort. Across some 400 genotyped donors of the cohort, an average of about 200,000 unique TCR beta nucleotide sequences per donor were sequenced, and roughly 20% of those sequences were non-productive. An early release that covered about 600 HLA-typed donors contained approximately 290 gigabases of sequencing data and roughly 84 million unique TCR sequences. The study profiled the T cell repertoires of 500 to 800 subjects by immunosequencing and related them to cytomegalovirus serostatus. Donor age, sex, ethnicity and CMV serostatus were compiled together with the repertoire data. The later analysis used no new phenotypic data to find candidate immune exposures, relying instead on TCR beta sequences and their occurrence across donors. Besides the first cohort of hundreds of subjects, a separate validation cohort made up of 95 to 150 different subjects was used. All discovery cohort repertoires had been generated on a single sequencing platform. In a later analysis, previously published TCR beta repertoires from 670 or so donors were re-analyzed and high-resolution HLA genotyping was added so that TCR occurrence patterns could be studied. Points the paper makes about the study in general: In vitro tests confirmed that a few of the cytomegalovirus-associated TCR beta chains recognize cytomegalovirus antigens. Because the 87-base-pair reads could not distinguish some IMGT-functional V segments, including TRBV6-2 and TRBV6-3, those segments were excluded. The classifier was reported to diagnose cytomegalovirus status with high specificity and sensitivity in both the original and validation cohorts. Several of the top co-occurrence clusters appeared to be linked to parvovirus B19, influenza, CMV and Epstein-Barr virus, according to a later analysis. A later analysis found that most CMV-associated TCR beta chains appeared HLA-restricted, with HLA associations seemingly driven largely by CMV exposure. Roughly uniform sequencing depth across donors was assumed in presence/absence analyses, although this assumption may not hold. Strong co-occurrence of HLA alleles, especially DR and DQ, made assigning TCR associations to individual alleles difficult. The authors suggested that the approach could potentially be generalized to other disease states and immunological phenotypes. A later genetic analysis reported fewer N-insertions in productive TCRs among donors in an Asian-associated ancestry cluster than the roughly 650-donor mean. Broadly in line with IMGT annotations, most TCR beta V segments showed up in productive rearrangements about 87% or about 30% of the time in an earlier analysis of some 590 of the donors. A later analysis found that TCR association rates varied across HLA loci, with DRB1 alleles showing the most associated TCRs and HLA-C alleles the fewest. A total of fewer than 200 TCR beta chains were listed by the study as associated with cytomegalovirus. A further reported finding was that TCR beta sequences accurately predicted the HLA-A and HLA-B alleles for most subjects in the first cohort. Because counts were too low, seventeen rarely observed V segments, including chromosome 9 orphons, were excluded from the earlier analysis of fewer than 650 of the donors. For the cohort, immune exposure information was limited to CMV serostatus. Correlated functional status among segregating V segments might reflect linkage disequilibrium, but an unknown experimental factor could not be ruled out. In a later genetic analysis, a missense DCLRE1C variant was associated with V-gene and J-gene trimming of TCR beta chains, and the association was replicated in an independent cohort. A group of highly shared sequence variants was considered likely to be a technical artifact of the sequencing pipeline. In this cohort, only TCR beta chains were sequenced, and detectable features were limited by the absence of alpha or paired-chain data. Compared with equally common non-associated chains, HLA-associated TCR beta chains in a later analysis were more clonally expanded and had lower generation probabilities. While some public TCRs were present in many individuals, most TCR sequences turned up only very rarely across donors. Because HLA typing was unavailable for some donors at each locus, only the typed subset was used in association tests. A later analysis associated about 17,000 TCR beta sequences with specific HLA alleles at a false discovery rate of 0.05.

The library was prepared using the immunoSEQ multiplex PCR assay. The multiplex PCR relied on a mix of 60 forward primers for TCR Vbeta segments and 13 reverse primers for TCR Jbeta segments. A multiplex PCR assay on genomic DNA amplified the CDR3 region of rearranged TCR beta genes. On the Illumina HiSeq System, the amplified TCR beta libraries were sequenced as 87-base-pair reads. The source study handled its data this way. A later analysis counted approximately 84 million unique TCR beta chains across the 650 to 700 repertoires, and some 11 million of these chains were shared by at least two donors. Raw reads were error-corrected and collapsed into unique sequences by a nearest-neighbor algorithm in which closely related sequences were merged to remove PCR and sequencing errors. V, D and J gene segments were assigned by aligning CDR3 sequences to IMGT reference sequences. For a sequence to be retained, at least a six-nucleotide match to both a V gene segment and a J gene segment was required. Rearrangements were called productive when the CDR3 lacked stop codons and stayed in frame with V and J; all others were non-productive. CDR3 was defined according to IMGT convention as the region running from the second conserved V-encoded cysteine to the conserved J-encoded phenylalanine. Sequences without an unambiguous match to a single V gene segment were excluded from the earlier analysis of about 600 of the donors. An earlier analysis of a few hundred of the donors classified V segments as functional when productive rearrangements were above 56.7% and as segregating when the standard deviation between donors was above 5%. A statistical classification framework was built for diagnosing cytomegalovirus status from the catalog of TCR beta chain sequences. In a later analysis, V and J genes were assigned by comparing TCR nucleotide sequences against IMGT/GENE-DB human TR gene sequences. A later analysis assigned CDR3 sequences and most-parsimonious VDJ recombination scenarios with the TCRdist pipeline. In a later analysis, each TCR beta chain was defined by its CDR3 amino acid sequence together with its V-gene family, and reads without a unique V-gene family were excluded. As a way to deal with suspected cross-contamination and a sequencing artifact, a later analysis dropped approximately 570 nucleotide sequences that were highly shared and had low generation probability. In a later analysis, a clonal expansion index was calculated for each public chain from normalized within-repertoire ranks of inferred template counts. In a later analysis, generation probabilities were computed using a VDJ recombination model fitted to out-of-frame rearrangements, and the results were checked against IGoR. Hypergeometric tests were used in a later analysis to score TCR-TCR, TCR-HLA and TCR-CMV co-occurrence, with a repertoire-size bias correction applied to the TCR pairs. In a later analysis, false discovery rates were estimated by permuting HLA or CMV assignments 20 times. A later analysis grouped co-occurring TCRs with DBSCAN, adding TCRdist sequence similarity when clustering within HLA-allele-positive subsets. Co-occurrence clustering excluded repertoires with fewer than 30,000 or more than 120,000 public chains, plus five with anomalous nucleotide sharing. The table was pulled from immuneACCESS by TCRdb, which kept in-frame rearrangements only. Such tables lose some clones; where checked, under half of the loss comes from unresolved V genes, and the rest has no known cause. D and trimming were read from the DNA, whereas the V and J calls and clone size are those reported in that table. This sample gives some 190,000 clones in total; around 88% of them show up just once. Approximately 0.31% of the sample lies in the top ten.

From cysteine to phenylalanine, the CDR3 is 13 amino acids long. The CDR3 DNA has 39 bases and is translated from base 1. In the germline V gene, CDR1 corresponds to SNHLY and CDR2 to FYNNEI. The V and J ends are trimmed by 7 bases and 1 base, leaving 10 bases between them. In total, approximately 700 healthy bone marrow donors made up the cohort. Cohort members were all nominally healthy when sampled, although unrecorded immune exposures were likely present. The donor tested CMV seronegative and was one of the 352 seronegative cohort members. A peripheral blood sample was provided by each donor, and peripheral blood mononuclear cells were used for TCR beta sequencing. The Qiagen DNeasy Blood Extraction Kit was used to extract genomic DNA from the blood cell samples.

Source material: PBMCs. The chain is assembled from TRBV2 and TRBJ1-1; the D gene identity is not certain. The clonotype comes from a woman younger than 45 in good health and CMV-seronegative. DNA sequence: TGTGCCAGCAAACGGGAGAGGAACACTGAAGCTTTCTTT. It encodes CASKRERNTEAFF.